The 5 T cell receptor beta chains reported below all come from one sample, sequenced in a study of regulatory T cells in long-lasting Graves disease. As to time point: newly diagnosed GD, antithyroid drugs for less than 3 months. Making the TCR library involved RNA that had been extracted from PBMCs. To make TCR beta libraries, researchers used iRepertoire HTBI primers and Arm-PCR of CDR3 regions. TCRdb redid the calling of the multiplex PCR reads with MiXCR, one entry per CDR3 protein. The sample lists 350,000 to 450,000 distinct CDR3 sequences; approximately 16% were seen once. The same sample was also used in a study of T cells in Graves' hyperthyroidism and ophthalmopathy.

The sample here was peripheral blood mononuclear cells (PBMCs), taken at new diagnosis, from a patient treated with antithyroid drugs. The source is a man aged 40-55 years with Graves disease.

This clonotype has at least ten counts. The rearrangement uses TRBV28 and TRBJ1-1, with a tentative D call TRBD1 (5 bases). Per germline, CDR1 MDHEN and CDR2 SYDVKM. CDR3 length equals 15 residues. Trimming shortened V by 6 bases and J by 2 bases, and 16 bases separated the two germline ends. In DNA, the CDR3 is TGTGCCAGCAGCAAGATAGGGGCTCAAAACACTGAAGCTTTCTTT. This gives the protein CASSKIGAQNTEAFF.

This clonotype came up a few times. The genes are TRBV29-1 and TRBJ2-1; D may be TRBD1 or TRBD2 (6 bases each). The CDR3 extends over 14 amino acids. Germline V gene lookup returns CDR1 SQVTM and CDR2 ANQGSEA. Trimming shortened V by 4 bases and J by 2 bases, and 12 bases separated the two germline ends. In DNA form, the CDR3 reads TGCAGCGTTGGGGGGGCGGAACCCTACAATGAGCAGTTCTTC. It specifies CSVGGAEPYNEQFF.

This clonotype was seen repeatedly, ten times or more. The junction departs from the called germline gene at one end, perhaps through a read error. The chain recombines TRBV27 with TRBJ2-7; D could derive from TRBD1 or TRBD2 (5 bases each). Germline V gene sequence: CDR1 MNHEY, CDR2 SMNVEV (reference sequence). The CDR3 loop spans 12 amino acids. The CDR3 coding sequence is TGTGCCAGCAGTTTATGGCAGGGACCCCTTATTTTC. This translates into CASSLWQGPLIF.

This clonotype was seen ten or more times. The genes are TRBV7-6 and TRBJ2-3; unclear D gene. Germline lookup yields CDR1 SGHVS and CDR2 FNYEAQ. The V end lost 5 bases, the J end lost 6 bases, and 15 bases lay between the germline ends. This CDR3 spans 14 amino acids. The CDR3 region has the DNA TGTGCCAGCAGCGCACCATCTTTAGGGGATACGCAGTATTTT. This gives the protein CASSAPSLGDTQYF.

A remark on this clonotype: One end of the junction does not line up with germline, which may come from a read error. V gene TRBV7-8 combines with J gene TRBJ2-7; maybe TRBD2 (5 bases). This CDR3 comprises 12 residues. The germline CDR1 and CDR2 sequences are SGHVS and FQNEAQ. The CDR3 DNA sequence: TGTGTCAGCAGCTTAACTAGGATCGAGCAGTACTTC. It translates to CVSSLTRIEQYF.